This TCR beta chain was sequenced for a study of siplizumab effects on memory and regulatory T cells. Regarding this clone: Its specificity is not known.

The repertoire was sequenced with immunoSEQ multiplex PCR; TCRdb's copy has only in-frame clones and lacks some. The table includes around 87,000 clones, approximately 90% detected once. Findings of the study overall: Naive T cells, seemingly more diverse than memory cells, seemed major alloresponse contributors. In siplizumab cultures, the suppressive function of proliferating Tregs remained unconfirmed.

The sequenced material came from CD4+ T cells sorted from blood. The source is a human donor in good health.

The CDR3 region is CASSSIHRGMRNSPLHF. CDR3 in DNA: TGTGCCAGCAGTTCTATTCACAGGGGTATGAGGAATTCACCCCTCCACTTT. This chain joins TRBV27 and TRBJ1-6; TRBD1 matches at 7 bases. The V gene end was trimmed by 4 bases and the J gene end by 7 bases; junction bases not matched to a gene: 13. Germline V lookup: CDR1 MNHEY, CDR2 SMNVEV (reference sequence). The CDR3 is made up of 17 amino acids.